The 3 T cell receptor beta chains below come from one sample, sequenced in a study of cytomegalovirus exposure and HLA in healthy donors. PCR used 60 Vbeta primers and 13 Jbeta primers. The table came from immunoSEQ multiplex PCR; TCRdb's copy has only in-frame clones and leaves some out. The sample has fewer than 130,000 clones, approximately 70% seen once; the top ten hold approximately 10%. Input material: PBMCs. The origin of the receptors is a man aged 40-49 years in good health and CMV-seropositive.

This clone was counted a single time. The chain joins TRBV29-1 to TRBJ1-1; TRBD1 is a possible D gene (6 bases). In germline, CDR1 is SQVTM, CDR2 ANQGSEA. The V gene lost 7 bases and the J gene lost 4 bases, with 22 bases spanning the gap. CDR3 length equals 15 residues. In nucleotides, the CDR3 is TGCAGCGGTTGGTCCCCAGGGGAAGGAGGCACTGAAGCTTTCTTT. Translation gives CSGWSPGEGGTEAFF.

This clone has more than one count but fewer than ten. The rearrangement uses TRBV7-3 and TRBJ1-1, with D unresolved. This CDR3 spans 14 amino acids. V lost 1 base and J 4 bases, leaving 10 bases between the germline ends. The germline gives CDR1 SGHTA, CDR2 FQGTGA. CDR3 bases: TGTGCCAGCAGCTTAAGGGCCACACTCACTGAAGCTTTCTTT. Its protein product is CASSLRATLTEAFF.

V is TRBV19 and J is TRBJ2-7; D is perhaps TRBD1 (5 bases). Germline loops: CDR1 LNHDA, CDR2 SQIVND (reference sequence). The CDR3 consists of 14 residues. V shed 9 bases and J shed 2 bases, with 17 bases lying between them. DNA of the CDR3: TGTGCCAGCAAGGACAACTTCATTACCTACGAGCAGTACTTC. Encoded protein: CASKDNFITYEQYF. Drawing the rest from reference TRBV19 and TRBJ2-7, the complete variable domain is DGGITQSPKYLFRKEGQNVTLSCEQNLNHDAMYWYRQDPGQGLRLIYYSQIVNDFQKGDIAEGYSVSREKKESFPLTVTSAQKNPTAFYLCASKDNFITYEQYFGPGTRLTVT.